The source of this T cell receptor (beta chain) is a study of T-cell reconstitution after alpha-beta-depleted transplantation in children (dated by TCRdb to 2015 to 2016). Study-level background: Using TCR repertoire profiling, the study followed T-cell immune reconstitution in a quantitative way in children after TCRalphabeta/CD19-depleted allogeneic hematopoietic cell transplantation.

Libraries were made using PCR. For sequencing, an Illumina HiSeq 2500 was employed. TCR libraries were prepared with molecular barcoding, using unique molecular identifiers to normalize TCRbeta repertoire quantification. The public sequencing data were trimmed at Q25 with fastp and processed into clonotypes with MiXCR by TCRdb, which kept only in-frame beta chains. Identical CDR3 protein sequences are pooled into one entry, listed with their most common genes and DNA. In this sample the table shows about 610,000 distinct CDR3 sequences, over 25% of which occur a single time. The top ten clonotypes cover under 45% of the sample. According to the study, the label for this sample's treatment or condition signals: allogeneic hematopoietic cell transplantation with graft depleted of TCRalphabeta T cells and CD19 B cells. The transplant recipients were children given TCRalphabeta/CD19-depleted allogeneic hematopoietic cell grafts.

What the research found in general, with its limitations: Over subsequent months, a decline in hyperexpanded clone frequencies was noted, and after one year, T-cell counts and TCRbeta diversity were mostly ascribed to newly produced T cells. The apparently early alphabetaT-cell count recovery about two months after transplant was reportedly dependent on only several hundred rapidly expanded clones derived from non-depleted graft cells. In some patients, the high TCRbeta diversity seen at day 60 was put down to recipient T cells and intrathymic progenitors that had survived conditioning.

Concerning this clonotype: Its antigen is not yet known. Base-call qualities are not available, and no considerably larger clone is one nucleotide away.

This sequence originates from a boy less than two years old with Wiskott-Aldrich syndrome, due to receive a stem cell transplant. Here the sequenced sample was PBMCs, taken before TCRalphabeta/CD19-depleted stem cell transplant.

The DNA reads TGTGCTAGTGGTTTGTCGATATCTGCCTTCAGAAGGGGAATGGGGAACACTGAAGCTTTCTTT. This encodes CASGLSISAFRRGMGNTEAFF. Rearrangement joined TRBV12-5 to TRBJ1-1, with a tentative D gene TRBD1 over 5 matching bases. The cysteine opens and the phenylalanine closes a CDR3 of 21 amino acids. CDR3 DNA only is kept here, 63 bases in frame from base 1. The germline V gene specifies LGHNT as CDR1 and FRNRAP as CDR2. The trim is 2 bases for V and 1 base for J, with a gap of 29 bases between the germline ends.